The T cell receptor beta chain under discussion was sequenced for a study of tumor and adjacent non-tumor tissue in lung cancer. Study as a whole: Patients were aged about 30 to 76, 9 to 10 men and a handful of women, stage I to III.

Whole-study results and caveats: Tumor repertoires had a smaller top 100 clone share than normal lung. Higher tumor TCR diversity was associated with shorter survival.

Notes on this clonotype: Its antigen is unknown. The final CDR3 position lacks the conserved phenylalanine or tryptophan, pointing to a likely read error. No DNA is shown, since the ends of the CDR3 on it are uncertain; the CDR3 is the one TCRdb lists.

The CDR3 length equals 13 residues, ends included. Germline assignment: CDR1 SGHNT and CDR2 YENEEA. This sample's RNA came from whole unsorted tissue. The normal lung tissue was taken more than 3 cm from the tumor edge. TCRbeta libraries were built with three rounds of nested PCR, modified from ARM-PCR. In TCRdb, the multiplex PCR reads were re-called with MiXCR into one record per CDR3 protein. Of about 75,000 distinct CDR3 sequences listed, approximately 68% are singletons. The genes are TRBV11-3 and TRBJ2-7; TRBD1, as called in the table, went unchecked against the DNA. The source of this sequence is a woman aged 45-60 years with non-small cell lung cancer. The sequenced sample was distant non-tumor lung tissue. CDR3 loop: CASSSYPGGERYL.